Detailed here is one T cell receptor (beta chain). Its antigen is undetermined. This CDR3 has 15 residues. The V gene's germline CDR1 is MNHEY and CDR2 SVGAGI. Between the trimmed V and J ends, which lost 0 bases and 6 bases, there was a span of 15 bases. Researchers ran the PCR with 60 Vbeta and 13 Jbeta primers. Using immunoSEQ multiplex PCR, the repertoire was profiled, and TCRdb retains in-frame clones only, with some absent. This table has 140,000 or so clones, roughly 80% appearing once. The entry originates in a study of cytomegalovirus exposure and HLA in healthy donors. Study-level information: From 150 million to 200 million T cells, an earlier analysis saw some 120 million unique TCR beta sequences. Among the roughly 400 genotyped donors, around 85% were placed in the Caucasian-associated ancestry cluster. Overall study findings and caveats: There were some V segments, including TRBV6-2 and TRBV6-3, excluded as indistinguishable. Beyond CMV serostatus, there was no information to go on about immune exposure.

The chain has TRBV6-5 and TRBJ2-7; D might be TRBD2 (6 bases). This clonotype was obtained from a male donor in good health and CMV-seronegative. Specimen: PBMCs. CDR3 nucleotides: TGTGCCAGCAGTTACTCGGTCGGGGGACGGGGCGAGCAGTACTTC. Encoded protein: CASSYSVGGRGEQYF.